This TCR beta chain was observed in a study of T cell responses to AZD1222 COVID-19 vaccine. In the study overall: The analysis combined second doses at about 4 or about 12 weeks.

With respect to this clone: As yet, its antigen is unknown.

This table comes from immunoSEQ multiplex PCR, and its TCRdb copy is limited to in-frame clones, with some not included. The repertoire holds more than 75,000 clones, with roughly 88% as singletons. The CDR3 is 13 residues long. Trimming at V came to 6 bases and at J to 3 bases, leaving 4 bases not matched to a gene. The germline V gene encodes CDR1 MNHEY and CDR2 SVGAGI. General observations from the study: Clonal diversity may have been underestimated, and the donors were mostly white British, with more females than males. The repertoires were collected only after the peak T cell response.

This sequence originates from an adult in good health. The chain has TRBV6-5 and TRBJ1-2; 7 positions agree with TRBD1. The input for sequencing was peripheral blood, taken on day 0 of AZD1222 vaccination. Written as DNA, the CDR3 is TGTGCCAGCAGGACCGGGACAGACTATGGCTACACCTTC. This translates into CASRTGTDYGYTF.